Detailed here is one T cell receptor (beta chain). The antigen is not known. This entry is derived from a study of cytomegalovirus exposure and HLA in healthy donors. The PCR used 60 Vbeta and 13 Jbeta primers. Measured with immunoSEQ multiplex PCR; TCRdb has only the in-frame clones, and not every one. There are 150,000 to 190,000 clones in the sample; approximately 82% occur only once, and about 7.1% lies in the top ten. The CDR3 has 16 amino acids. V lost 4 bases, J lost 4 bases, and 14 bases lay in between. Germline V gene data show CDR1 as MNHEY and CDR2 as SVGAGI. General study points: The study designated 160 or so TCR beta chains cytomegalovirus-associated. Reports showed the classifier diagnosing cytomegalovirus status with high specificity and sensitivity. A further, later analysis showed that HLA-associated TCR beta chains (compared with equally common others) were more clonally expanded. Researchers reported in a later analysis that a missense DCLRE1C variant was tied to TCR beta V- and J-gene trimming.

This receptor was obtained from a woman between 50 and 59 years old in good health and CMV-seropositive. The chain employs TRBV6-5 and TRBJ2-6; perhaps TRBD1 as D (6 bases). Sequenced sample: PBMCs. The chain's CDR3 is CASSSRGAWGANVLTF. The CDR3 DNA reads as TGTGCCAGCAGTTCCAGGGGCGCTTGGGGGGCCAACGTCCTGACTTTC.